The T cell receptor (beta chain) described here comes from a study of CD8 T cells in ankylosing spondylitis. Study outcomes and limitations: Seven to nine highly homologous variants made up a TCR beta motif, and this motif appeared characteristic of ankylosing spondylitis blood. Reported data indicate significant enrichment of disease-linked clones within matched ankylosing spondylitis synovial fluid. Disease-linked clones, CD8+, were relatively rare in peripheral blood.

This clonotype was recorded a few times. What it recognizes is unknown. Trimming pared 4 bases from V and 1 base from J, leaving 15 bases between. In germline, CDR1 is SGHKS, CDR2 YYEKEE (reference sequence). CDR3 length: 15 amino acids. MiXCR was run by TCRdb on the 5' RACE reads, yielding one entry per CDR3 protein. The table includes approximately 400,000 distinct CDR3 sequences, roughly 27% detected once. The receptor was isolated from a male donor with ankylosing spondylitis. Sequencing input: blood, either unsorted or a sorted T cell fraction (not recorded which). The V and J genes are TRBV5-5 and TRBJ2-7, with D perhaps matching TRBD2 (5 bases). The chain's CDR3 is CASSRGSQTSYEQYF. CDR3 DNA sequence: TGTGCCAGCAGCAGAGGGTCGCAGACGTCCTACGAGCAGTACTTC.